Listed below are T cell receptor beta chains from one sample, sequenced in a study of regulatory T cells in long-lasting Graves disease. In TCRdb, the multiplex PCR reads were re-called with MiXCR into one record per CDR3 protein. The table has around 500,000 distinct CDR3 sequences, approximately 13% seen once. This same sample was also taken into another study, of T cells in Graves' hyperthyroidism and ophthalmopathy.

Sequences were derived from peripheral blood mononuclear cells (PBMCs), sampled at new diagnosis, from a patient treated with antithyroid drugs. All receptors derive from a man under 40 with Graves disease. The CDR3 runs from the conserved cysteine through the conserved F or W. D genes are given only for firm matches. Clone sizes are given selectively: once, few, many, or a class where the clone is expanded.

v_gene: TRBV9
d_gene: TRBD2
j_gene: TRBJ2-1
abundance: -
CDR3aa: CASSRRTSVPYNEQFF
CDR3nt: TGTGCCAGCAGCAGACGAACTAGCGTCCCCTACAATGAGCAGTTCTTC

v_gene: TRBV4-1
d_gene: -
j_gene: TRBJ2-7
abundance: -
CDR3aa: CASSQDGAGWEQYF
CDR3nt: TGCGCCAGCAGCCAAGACGGTGCGGGTTGGGAGCAGTACTTC

v_gene: TRBV27
d_gene: TRBD2
j_gene: TRBJ2-3
abundance: many
CDR3aa: CASSPFSGRGPSTDTQYF
CDR3nt: TGTGCCAGCAGTCCCTTTAGCGGGAGGGGACCTAGCACAGATACGCAGTATTTT

v_gene: TRBV5-1
d_gene: TRBD2
j_gene: TRBJ2-7
abundance: many
CDR3aa: CASRGTSGTYEQYF
CDR3nt: TGTGCCAGCAGGGGGACTAGCGGCACCTACGAGCAGTACTTC

v_gene: TRBV7-9
d_gene: -
j_gene: TRBJ2-2
abundance: many
CDR3aa: CASSSPGAGYTGELFF
CDR3nt: TGTGCCAGCAGCTCGCCTGGGGCGGGGTACACCGGGGAGCTGTTTTTT

v_gene: TRBV5-8
d_gene: -
j_gene: TRBJ2-3
abundance: many
CDR3aa: CASNLGDSFTDTQYF
CDR3nt: TGTGCCAGCAACTTAGGAGACTCATTCACAGATACGCAGTATTTT

v_gene: TRBV19
d_gene: -
j_gene: TRBJ2-3
abundance: -
CDR3aa: CASSMGDPDTQYF
CDR3nt: TGTGCCAGTAGTATGGGGGACCCAGATACGCAGTATTTT

v_gene: TRBV20-1
d_gene: TRBD2
j_gene: TRBJ2-1
abundance: many
CDR3aa: CSASATSGSGGDEQFF
CDR3nt: TGCAGTGCTAGCGCGACTAGCGGGAGCGGTGGAGATGAGCAGTTCTTC

v_gene: TRBV5-1
d_gene: TRBD2
j_gene: TRBJ2-1
abundance: many
CDR3aa: CASSWGLGLGDEQFF
CDR3nt: TGCGCCAGCAGCTGGGGACTAGGATTAGGAGATGAGCAGTTCTTC

v_gene: TRBV30
d_gene: -
j_gene: TRBJ2-7
abundance: many
CDR3aa: CAWSATLTEQYF
CDR3nt: TGTGCCTGGAGTGCCACTTTGACGGAGCAGTACTTC

v_gene: TRBV20-1
d_gene: -
j_gene: TRBJ1-5
abundance: many
CDR3aa: CSASRGSNQPQHF
CDR3nt: TGCAGTGCTAGTCGGGGTAGCAATCAGCCCCAGCATTTT

v_gene: TRBV12-3/TRBV12-4
d_gene: -
j_gene: TRBJ2-1
abundance: many
CDR3aa: CASTLSGAGFNEQFF
CDR3nt: TGTGCCAGCACCTTATCCGGGGCAGGCTTCAATGAGCAGTTCTTC

v_gene: TRBV19
d_gene: -
j_gene: TRBJ1-5
abundance: many
CDR3aa: CASRARSNQPQHF
CDR3nt: TGTGCCAGTAGGGCACGTAGCAATCAGCCCCAGCATTTT

v_gene: TRBV20-1
d_gene: -
j_gene: TRBJ2-3
abundance: many
CDR3aa: CSATANTDTQYF
CDR3nt: TGCAGTGCTACCGCTAACACAGATACGCAGTATTTT

v_gene: TRBV6-1
d_gene: TRBD1
j_gene: TRBJ2-1
abundance: -
CDR3aa: CASTEETGSYNEQFF
CDR3nt: TGTGCCAGCACTGAGGAGACAGGGAGCTACAATGAGCAGTTCTTC

v_gene: TRBV20-1
d_gene: TRBD2
j_gene: TRBJ2-3
abundance: many
CDR3aa: CSAPRTSGIKTNTQYF
CDR3nt: TGCAGTGCCCCTAGGACTAGCGGGATAAAAACGAATACGCAGTATTTT

v_gene: TRBV27
d_gene: -
j_gene: TRBJ1-6
abundance: -
CDR3aa: CASSSWGGIGNSPLHF
CDR3nt: TGTGCCAGCAGTTCCTGGGGGGGAATTGGGAATTCACCCCTCCACTTT

v_gene: TRBV6-2/TRBV6-3
d_gene: -
j_gene: TRBJ2-7
abundance: many
CDR3aa: CASSSPLTYEQYF
CDR3nt: TGTGCCAGCAGTTCCCCCCTTACCTACGAGCAGTACTTC

v_gene: TRBV27
d_gene: TRBD1
j_gene: TRBJ2-2
abundance: few
CDR3aa: CASSIQTGVLFF
CDR3nt: TGTGCCAGCAGTATACAGACAGGGGTGCTGTTTTTT

v_gene: TRBV20-1
d_gene: -
j_gene: TRBJ2-1
abundance: -
CDR3aa: CSATEGSYNEQFF
CDR3nt: TGCAGTGCCACGGAGGGCTCCTACAATGAGCAGTTCTTC

v_gene: TRBV20-1
d_gene: -
j_gene: TRBJ2-7
abundance: many
CDR3aa: CSARGPSYSYEQYF
CDR3nt: TGCAGTGCTAGAGGCCCCAGTTACTCCTACGAGCAGTACTTC

v_gene: TRBV20-1
d_gene: -
j_gene: TRBJ2-7
abundance: many
CDR3aa: CSASDSFYEQYF
CDR3nt: TGCAGTGCTTCGGACAGTTTCTACGAGCAGTACTTC

v_gene: TRBV3-1
d_gene: -
j_gene: TRBJ2-7
abundance: many
CDR3aa: CASSRFSYEQYF
CDR3nt: TGTGCCAGCAGCCGCTTTTCCTACGAGCAGTACTTC

v_gene: TRBV20-1
d_gene: TRBD2
j_gene: TRBJ2-7
abundance: many
CDR3aa: CSAAGLAASSYEQYF
CDR3nt: TGCAGTGCTGCGGGACTAGCGGCGAGCTCCTACGAGCAGTACTTC

v_gene: TRBV10-3
d_gene: -
j_gene: TRBJ2-1
abundance: -
CDR3aa: CAISYGPPYAYNEQFF
CDR3nt: TGTGCCATCAGTTACGGACCTCCCTACGCGTACAATGAGCAGTTCTTC

v_gene: TRBV3-1
d_gene: -
j_gene: TRBJ2-1
abundance: many
CDR3aa: CASSQGHYNEQFF
CDR3nt: TGTGCCAGCAGCCAAGGGCATTACAATGAGCAGTTCTTC

v_gene: TRBV11-2
d_gene: TRBD2
j_gene: TRBJ2-1
abundance: many
CDR3aa: CASSLELAVYNEQFF
CDR3nt: TGTGCCAGCAGCTTAGAACTAGCGGTCTACAATGAGCAGTTCTTC

v_gene: TRBV6-2/TRBV6-3
d_gene: TRBD1
j_gene: TRBJ1-1
abundance: many
CDR3aa: CASSYWGQDTEAFF
CDR3nt: TGTGCCAGCAGTTACTGGGGACAGGACACTGAAGCTTTCTTT

v_gene: TRBV24-1
d_gene: TRBD2
j_gene: TRBJ2-2
abundance: -
CDR3aa: CATSRLTSGTGGELFF
CDR3nt: TGTGCCACCAGTAGGCTGACTAGCGGGACGGGCGGGGAGCTGTTTTTT

v_gene: TRBV20-1
d_gene: -
j_gene: TRBJ1-2
abundance: many
CDR3aa: CSAREATNYGYTF
CDR3nt: TGCAGTGCTAGAGAGGCGACTAACTATGGCTACACCTTC

v_gene: TRBV6-1
d_gene: -
j_gene: TRBJ1-1
abundance: -
CDR3aa: CASSTTTKAFF
CDR3nt: TGTGCCAGCAGTACCACCACTAAAGCTTTCTTT

v_gene: TRBV20-1
d_gene: TRBD2
j_gene: TRBJ2-1
abundance: many
CDR3aa: CSARSLAGHNEQFF
CDR3nt: TGCAGTGCTAGGAGTCTAGCGGGGCACAATGAGCAGTTCTTC

v_gene: TRBV3-1
d_gene: -
j_gene: TRBJ1-3
abundance: many
CDR3aa: CASSQVPGGGNTIYF
CDR3nt: TGTGCCAGCAGCCAAGTACCAGGTGGAGGAAACACCATATATTTT

v_gene: TRBV6-5
d_gene: -
j_gene: TRBJ1-1
abundance: many
CDR3aa: CASSYGGRTEAFF
CDR3nt: TGTGCCAGCAGTTACGGGGGGAGGACTGAAGCTTTCTTT

v_gene: TRBV29-1
d_gene: TRBD1
j_gene: TRBJ1-1
abundance: many
CDR3aa: CSVPGTGAAAFF
CDR3nt: TGCAGCGTCCCCGGGACAGGCGCCGCAGCTTTCTTT

v_gene: TRBV18
d_gene: -
j_gene: TRBJ2-3
abundance: -
CDR3aa: CASSPAPTTDTQYF
CDR3nt: TGTGCCAGCTCACCTGCCCCAACCACAGATACGCAGTATTTT

v_gene: TRBV2
d_gene: -
j_gene: TRBJ1-4
abundance: few
CDR3aa: CASTLSTNEELFF
CDR3nt: TGTGCCAGCACCCTAAGCACTAATGAAGAACTGTTTTTT

v_gene: TRBV4-1
d_gene: -
j_gene: TRBJ2-1
abundance: few
CDR3aa: CASSQQHHERVSYNEQFF
CDR3nt: TGCGCCAGCAGCCAACAACATCACGAGAGAGTCTCCTACAATGAGCAGTTCTTC

v_gene: TRBV2
d_gene: -
j_gene: TRBJ1-2
abundance: many
CDR3aa: CASSEWQKNYGYTF
CDR3nt: TGTGCCAGCAGTGAGTGGCAGAAAAACTATGGCTACACCTTC

v_gene: TRBV11-2
d_gene: -
j_gene: TRBJ2-7
abundance: many
CDR3aa: CASSLVGWGESYEQYF
CDR3nt: TGTGCCAGCAGCTTAGTCGGATGGGGAGAATCCTACGAGCAGTACTTC

v_gene: TRBV11-3
d_gene: TRBD2
j_gene: TRBJ2-1
abundance: many
CDR3aa: CASSSGTSGRHEQFF
CDR3nt: TGTGCCAGCAGCTCTGGGACTAGCGGGAGGCATGAGCAGTTCTTC

v_gene: TRBV7-9
d_gene: TRBD1
j_gene: TRBJ1-1
abundance: -
CDR3aa: CASSYRDRGTEAFF
CDR3nt: TGTGCCAGCAGCTACCGGGACAGGGGTACTGAAGCTTTCTTT

v_gene: TRBV29-1
d_gene: -
j_gene: TRBJ2-7
abundance: many
CDR3aa: CSALGYVYEQYF
CDR3nt: TGCAGCGCTTTGGGGTATGTCTACGAGCAGTACTTC

v_gene: TRBV29-1
d_gene: -
j_gene: TRBJ2-1
abundance: -
CDR3aa: CSVFSGKKAHEQFF
CDR3nt: TGCAGCGTTTTCTCCGGGAAGAAGGCGCATGAGCAGTTCTTC

v_gene: TRBV6-1
d_gene: TRBD2
j_gene: TRBJ2-2
abundance: -
CDR3aa: CASSEGSGMNTGELFF
CDR3nt: TGTGCCAGCAGTGAAGGTAGCGGGATGAACACCGGGGAGCTGTTTTTT

v_gene: TRBV20-1
d_gene: -
j_gene: TRBJ1-2
abundance: many
CDR3aa: CSGAVVGGYGYTF
CDR3nt: TGCAGTGGGGCAGTCGTAGGCGGGTATGGCTACACCTTC

v_gene: TRBV2
d_gene: -
j_gene: TRBJ2-4
abundance: many
CDR3aa: CASSEYAGATKNIQYF
CDR3nt: TGTGCCAGCAGTGAATATGCAGGGGCGACCAAAAACATTCAGTACTTC

v_gene: TRBV6-4
d_gene: -
j_gene: TRBJ2-5
abundance: few
CDR3aa: CASSDQEGETQYF
CDR3nt: TGTGCCAGCAGTGACCAGGAGGGAGAGACCCAGTACTTC

v_gene: TRBV14
d_gene: -
j_gene: TRBJ2-7
abundance: few
CDR3aa: CASSQDRAINEQYF
CDR3nt: TGTGCCAGCAGCCAAGACAGGGCTATAAACGAGCAGTACTTC

v_gene: TRBV20-1
d_gene: -
j_gene: TRBJ1-6
abundance: -
CDR3aa: CSARDNFPDSYNSPLHF
CDR3nt: TGCAGTGCTAGAGATAATTTCCCGGACTCCTATAATTCACCCCTCCACTTT

v_gene: TRBV12-3/TRBV12-4
d_gene: -
j_gene: TRBJ2-2
abundance: -
CDR3aa: CASTRERGGELFF
CDR3nt: TGTGCCAGCACACGGGAGAGGGGCGGGGAGCTGTTTTTT

v_gene: TRBV5-1
d_gene: -
j_gene: TRBJ2-2
abundance: many
CDR3aa: CASSPINRASTGELFF
CDR3nt: TGCGCCAGCAGCCCTATCAACAGGGCGTCCACCGGGGAGCTGTTTTTT

v_gene: TRBV7-9
d_gene: -
j_gene: TRBJ2-5
abundance: many
CDR3aa: CASSLAQKGVQETQYF
CDR3nt: TGTGCCAGCAGCTTAGCCCAAAAAGGGGTGCAAGAGACCCAGTACTTC